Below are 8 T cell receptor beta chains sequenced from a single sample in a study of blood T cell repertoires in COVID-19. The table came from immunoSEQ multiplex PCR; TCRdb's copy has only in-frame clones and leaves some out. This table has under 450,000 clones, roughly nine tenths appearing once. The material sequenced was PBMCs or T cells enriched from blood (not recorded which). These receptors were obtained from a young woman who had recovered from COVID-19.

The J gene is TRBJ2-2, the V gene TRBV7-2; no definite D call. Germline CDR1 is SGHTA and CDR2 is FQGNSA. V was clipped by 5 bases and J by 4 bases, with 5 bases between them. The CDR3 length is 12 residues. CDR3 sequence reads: CASSQFTGELFF. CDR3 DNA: TGTGCCAGCAGCCAATTCACCGGGGAGCTGTTTTTT.

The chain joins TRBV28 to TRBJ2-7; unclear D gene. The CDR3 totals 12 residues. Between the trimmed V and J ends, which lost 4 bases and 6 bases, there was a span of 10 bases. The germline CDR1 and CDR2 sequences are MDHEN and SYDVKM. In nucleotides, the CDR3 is TGTGCCAGCAGTTCCCTTATATTCGAGCAGTACTTC. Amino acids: CASSSLIFEQYF.

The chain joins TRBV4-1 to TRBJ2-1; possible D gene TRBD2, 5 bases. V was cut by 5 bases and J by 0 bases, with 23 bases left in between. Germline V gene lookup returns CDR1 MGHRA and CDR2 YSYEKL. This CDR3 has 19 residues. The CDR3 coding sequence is TGCGCCAGCAGCGGTCCGAGCGGCCGGATAAAAAGCTCCTACAATGAGCAGTTCTTC. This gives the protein CASSGPSGRIKSSYNEQFF.

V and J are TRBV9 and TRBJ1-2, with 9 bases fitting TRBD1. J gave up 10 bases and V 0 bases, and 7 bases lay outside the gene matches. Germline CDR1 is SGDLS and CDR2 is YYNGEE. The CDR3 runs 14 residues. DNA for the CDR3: TGTGCCAGCAGCGTAGACTCAGGACAGGGGACCTACACCTTC. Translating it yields CASSVDSGQGTYTF.

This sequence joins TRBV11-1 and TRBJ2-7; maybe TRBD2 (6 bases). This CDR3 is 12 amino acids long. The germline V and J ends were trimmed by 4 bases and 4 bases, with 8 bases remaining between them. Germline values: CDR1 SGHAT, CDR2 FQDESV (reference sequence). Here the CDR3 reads CASSSRGYEQYF. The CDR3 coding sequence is TGTGCCAGCAGCTCTCGGGGGTACGAGCAGTACTTC.

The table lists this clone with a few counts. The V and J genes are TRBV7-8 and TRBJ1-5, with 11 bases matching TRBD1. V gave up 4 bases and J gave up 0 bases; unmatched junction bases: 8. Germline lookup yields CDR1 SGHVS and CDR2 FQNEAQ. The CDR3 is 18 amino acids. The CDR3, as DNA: TGTGCCAGCAGCTCCCGGGACAGGGGGACCGATAGCAATCAGCCCCAGCATTTT. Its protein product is CASSSRDRGTDSNQPQHF.

The CDR3 bases are TGTGCCAGCAGTAGGGGAACGGTCAGGGATGTCACTGAAGCTTTCTTT. This translates into CASSRGTVRDVTEAFF. The gene calls are TRBV7-8 and TRBJ1-1; a weak D match, TRBD1 (5 bases). This CDR3 is built from 16 residues. V was shortened by 6 bases and J by 4 bases, with 21 bases between the two germline ends. Germline loops: CDR1 SGHVS, CDR2 FQNEAQ.

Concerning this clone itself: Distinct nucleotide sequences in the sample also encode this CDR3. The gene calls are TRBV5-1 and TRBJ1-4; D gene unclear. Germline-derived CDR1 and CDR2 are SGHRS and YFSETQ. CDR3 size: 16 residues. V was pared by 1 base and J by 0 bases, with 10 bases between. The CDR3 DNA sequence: TGCGCCAGCAGCTTGTCCGTGGGAGCAACTAATGAAAAACTGTTTTTT. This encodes CASSLSVGATNEKLFF.